The 14 T cell receptor beta chains presented below share a single source sample, sequenced in a study of T cell responses to AZD1222 COVID-19 vaccine. Only in-frame clones appear in the TCRdb table, and some are missing; sequencing was by immunoSEQ multiplex PCR. The table lists a few hundred thousand clones, approximately 93% of them singletons. The specimen comprised peripheral blood, sampled on day 0 of AZD1222 vaccination. The receptor source for this set is an adult in good health.

This rearrangement joins TRBV28 to TRBJ1-2; no definite D call. The ends were cut back, 2 bases at V and 6 bases at J, with 10 bases in the middle. The CDR3 covers 13 residues. The germline V gene has CDR1 MDHEN and CDR2 SYDVKM. In DNA, the CDR3 is TGTGCCAGCAGTTTACAGACATCCCATGGCTACACCTTC. It translates to CASSLQTSHGYTF.

This rearrangement joins TRBV27 to TRBJ2-1; 7 bases map to TRBD2. The J segment lost 4 bases and the V segment lost 2 bases, leaving 14 bases of the junction unmatched. Germline V gene lookup returns CDR1 MNHEY and CDR2 SMNVEV (reference sequence). CDR3 size: 18 residues. The CDR3 DNA is TGTGCCAGCAGTTTACCCCCTAGGTCTAGCGGTGATTACAATGAGCAGTTCTTC. This sequence encodes CASSLPPRSSGDYNEQFF.

The chain recombines TRBV4-1 with TRBJ1-3; 7 bases are a match to TRBD1. Germline lookup yields CDR1 MGHRA and CDR2 YSYEKL. Losses at the gene ends were 4 bases for V and 5 bases for J; bases not matched to a gene: 11. The CDR3 loop spans 16 amino acids. CDR3 loop: CASSPPIRGLRNTIYF. The CDR3 coding sequence is TGCGCCAGCAGCCCCCCGATTAGGGGGCTGCGAAACACCATATATTTT.

This clone was recorded once. This chain uses TRBV6-5 with TRBJ1-1, with D possibly matching TRBD1 (5 bases). Trimming pared 2 bases from V and 4 bases from J, leaving 11 bases between. CDR1 and CDR2 (germline): MNHEY, SVGAGI. The CDR3 runs 14 residues. CDR3 loop: CASSYGGGGTEAFF. CDR3 bases: TGTGCCAGCAGTTACGGGGGGGGAGGCACTGAAGCTTTCTTT.

This clone was seen only once. The chain joins TRBV5-1 to TRBJ1-3, with TRBD1 matching 9 bases. The CDR3 covers 15 residues. V gave up 7 bases and J gave up 0 bases; unmatched junction bases: 5. Germline lookup yields CDR1 SGHRS and CDR2 YFSETQ. CDR3 bases: TGCGCCAGCGGACAGGGGATCCACTCTGGAAACACCATATATTTT. As protein: CASGQGIHSGNTIYF.

The chain couples TRBV19 to TRBJ1-5; 9 bases are a match to TRBD1. The CDR3 sequence is 16 residues long. Germline lookup yields CDR1 LNHDA and CDR2 SQIVND (reference sequence). V trimming: 1 base; J trimming: 9 bases; junction bases outside the gene matches: 10. The CDR3 DNA follows: TGTGCCAGTAGTATAGGGACAGGGGTGACCCGAACGCCCCAGCATTTT. Translation gives CASSIGTGVTRTPQHF.

A few counts support this clone. The J gene is TRBJ2-1, the V gene TRBV19; TRBD1 might be the D (7 bases). Germline CDR1 and CDR2: LNHDA and SQIVND (reference sequence). The CDR3 is made up of 18 amino acids. Trimming shortened V by 7 bases and J by 0 bases, and 22 bases separated the two germline ends. CDR3 loop: CASMRGRFGRGSYNEQFF. DNA of the CDR3: TGTGCCAGTATGAGGGGGCGGTTCGGGCGGGGCTCCTACAATGAGCAGTTCTTC.

V is TRBV20-1 and J is TRBJ1-1, with no clear D. This CDR3 contains 11 residues. The V end was cut by 3 bases, the J end by 2 bases, with 4 bases between. The germline gives CDR1 DFQATT, CDR2 SNEGSKA (reference sequence). DNA of the CDR3: TGCAGTGCTAGCCGAAACACTGAAGCTTTCTTT. Translated, it gives CSASRNTEAFF.

The genes are TRBV7-3 and TRBJ2-2, with D uncertain. This CDR3 spans 14 amino acids. The V gene lost 1 base and the J gene lost 3 bases, with 6 bases spanning the gap. Germline assignment: CDR1 SGHTA and CDR2 FQGTGA. CDR3 in DNA: TGTGCCAGCAGCTTAAACCAGGACACCGGGGAGCTGTTTTTT. This sequence encodes CASSLNQDTGELFF. Full variable domain (outside the CDR3, taken from reference TRBV7-3 and TRBJ2-2): GAGVSQTPSNKVTEKGKYVELRCDPISGHTALYWYRQSLGQGPEFLIYFQGTGAADDSGLPNDRFFAVRPEGSVSTLKIQRTERGDSAVYLCASSLNQDTGELFFGEGSRLTVL.

Details on this clone: Other DNA sequences in this specimen translate into the identical CDR3. The V gene is TRBV7-9, the J gene TRBJ1-5; TRBD1 aligns across 8 bases. Trimming took 4 bases from V and 3 from J; bases not matched to a gene: 2. CDR3 length: 14 residues. Germline V gene lookup returns CDR1 SEHNR and CDR2 FQNEAQ (reference sequence). This CDR3 is CASSSTGANQPQHF. Here the CDR3 DNA reads TGTGCCAGCAGCTCGACAGGGGCCAATCAGCCCCAGCATTTT.

This sequence joins TRBV4-2 and TRBJ1-5; D remains unclear. The CDR3 loop spans 16 amino acids. Trimming removed 0 bases at V and 2 bases at J, with 11 bases between. Germline CDR1 is LGHNA and CDR2 is YNFKEQ. In nucleotides, the CDR3 is TGTGCCAGCAGCCAAGACCTTATTGGGGGCAATCAGCCCCAGCATTTT. Amino acids: CASSQDLIGGNQPQHF.

This rearrangement joins TRBV5-1 to TRBJ2-3, with 9 bases identical to TRBD2. V lost 1 base, J lost 0 bases, and 6 bases stayed unmatched. The CDR3 spans 17 residues. Germline CDR1 is SGHRS and CDR2 is YFSETQ. In DNA form, the CDR3 reads TGCGCCAGCAGCTTGTCTAGCGGGATTCCTAGCACAGATACGCAGTATTTT. This encodes CASSLSSGIPSTDTQYF.

The chain joins TRBV3-1 (or the pseudogene TRBV3-2) to TRBJ2-7, with D perhaps matching TRBD1 (6 bases). V lost 10 bases and J 3 bases, leaving 16 bases between the germline ends. The CDR3 is 13 amino acids. Germline CDR1 reads LGHDT; CDR2 reads YNNKEL (reference sequence). The CDR3 spells CATTGSNLYEQYF. Written as DNA, the CDR3 is TGTGCCACAACAGGGTCCAATCTCTACGAGCAGTACTTC.

This chain joins TRBV18 and TRBJ1-5; D ambiguous. The V end was cut by 4 bases, the J end by 3 bases, with 19 bases between. The CDR3 consists of 17 residues. Germline V gene data show CDR1 as KGHSH and CDR2 as LQKENI. CDR3 region: CASSQEMVAGDNQPQHF. CDR3 sequence (DNA): TGTGCCAGCTCACAGGAGATGGTGGCTGGGGACAATCAGCCCCAGCATTTT.